The rows below give T cell receptor beta chains drawn from one sample of a study of blood T cell repertoires in COVID-19. The assay was immunoSEQ multiplex PCR, and TCRdb's table has in-frame clones only and misses some. The table lists over 70,000 clones, approximately 80% of them singletons. Sequencing used peripheral blood. These receptors were obtained from a man in his thirties or forties with COVID-19, enrolled during active disease. Both conserved end residues are part of each CDR3. D genes are given only for firm matches. Rows give clone size only sometimes, using once, few, many, or a class for an expanded clone.

size,V,J,D,CDR3,DNA
few,TRBV6-1,TRBJ2-7,TRBD1,CASSLTGTEQYF,TGTGCCAGCAGTCTGACAGGGACCGAGCAGTACTTC
NA,TRBV28,TRBJ1-4,NA,CASTTTNEKLFF,TGTGCCAGCACTACCACTAATGAAAAACTGTTTTTT
NA,TRBV29-1,TRBJ1-1,NA,CSVETQGLMMNTEAFF,TGCAGCGTTGAAACCCAGGGACTTATGATGAACACTGAAGCTTTCTTT
NA,TRBV9,TRBJ1-1,NA,CASSVDTGMNTEAFF,TGTGCCAGCAGCGTAGATACAGGCATGAACACTGAAGCTTTCTTT
NA,TRBV19,TRBJ2-5,NA,CASSMAGVETQYF,TGTGCCAGTAGTATGGCAGGGGTCGAGACCCAGTACTTC
few,TRBV28,TRBJ2-7,NA,CASSLQGTYEQYF,TGTGCCAGCAGTTTACAGGGAACCTACGAGCAGTACTTC
NA,TRBV10-3,TRBJ2-7,TRBD1,CAIAVGDRQYF,TGTGCCATCGCTGTCGGGGACAGGCAGTACTTC
NA,TRBV7-6,TRBJ2-5,NA,CASSPTSIVTGSETQYF,TGTGCCAGCAGCCCCACCAGCATAGTGACCGGGTCGGAGACCCAGTACTTC
NA,TRBV15,TRBJ1-2,TRBD1,CATSRGGGAGNYGYTF,TGTGCCACCAGCAGAGGAGGGGGCGCGGGTAACTATGGCTACACCTTC
few,TRBV4-1,TRBJ1-2,NA,CASSQAGGSSGYGYTF,TGCGCCAGCAGCCAAGCTGGCGGGAGTTCAGGGTATGGCTACACCTTC
NA,TRBV28,TRBJ2-2,TRBD2,CASSYSGTSGPTGELFF,TGTGCCAGCAGCTACTCCGGGACTAGCGGGCCCACCGGGGAGCTGTTTTTT
NA,TRBV19,TRBJ1-6,TRBD1,CASADRGRPPLHF,TGTGCCAGTGCTGACAGGGGAAGGCCACCCCTCCACTTT
NA,TRBV19,TRBJ2-3,NA,CASSIRRESDTQYF,TGTGCCAGTAGTATCCGTCGGGAGTCAGATACGCAGTATTTT
NA,TRBV28,TRBJ1-2,TRBD1,CASNGEGARGYTF,TGTGCCAGCAACGGAGAGGGGGCTCGAGGCTACACCTTC
NA,TRBV5-1,TRBJ2-7,NA,CASSSTGLSSYEQYF,TGCGCCAGCAGCTCAACCGGACTAAGCTCCTACGAGCAGTACTTC
NA,TRBV27,TRBJ2-2,TRBD1,CASSFGDRVDTGELFF,TGTGCCAGCAGTTTTGGGGACAGGGTAGACACCGGGGAGCTGTTTTTT